This TCR beta chain is from a study of blood T cell repertoires in COVID-19. The wider study: Cohort 3 donors counted as recovered after two negative PCRs, clearance, or resolved symptoms. The origin of the acute and convalescent COVID-19 samples was the United States, Italy and Spain.

Sequencing was performed with immunoSEQ multiplex PCR; in TCRdb, only in-frame clones are kept and a portion is missing. The data show about 400,000 clones, about 89% seen once. The specimen sequenced was PBMCs or T cells enriched from blood (not recorded which). The clonotype comes from a man aged 35-49 years in a cohort exposed to, infected with or recovered from COVID-19 (not recorded which).

The DNA of the CDR3 is TGTGCCAGCTCACCACTGAGCAACGAGCAGTACTTC. Amino acid sequence: CASSPLSNEQYF. The rearrangement links TRBV18 to TRBJ2-7, with D hard to call. The CDR3 totals 12 residues. CDR1 KGHSH and CDR2 LQKENI come from the germline V gene. V dropped 1 base and J dropped 5 bases, with 6 bases sitting between them.